Listed here are 29 T cell receptor beta chains from one sample, sequenced in a study of PD-L1 blockade in urothelial cancer. Time point meaning: peripheral blood 6 weeks after treatment start. Some clones are missing from TCRdb's copy, which holds only in-frame ones; the method was immunoSEQ multiplex PCR. This sample carries roughly 100,000 clones, less than 90% of them seen once, and the ten largest clones take under 10%. The sample was PBMCs, taken around atezolizumab (anti-PD-L1) treatment. The receptors originated from a man in his 70s with urothelial cancer.

The J gene is TRBJ2-3, the V gene TRBV27; 14 positions agree with TRBD2. CDR1 is MNHEY, CDR2 SMNVEV, per germline (reference sequence). V lost 5 bases and J lost 5; bases outside the gene matches: 6. This CDR3 region has 16 residues. CDR3 residues: CASSTTSGRAKDTQYF. The CDR3 coding sequence is TGTGCCAGCAGTACGACTAGCGGGAGGGCCAAAGATACGCAGTATTTT.

Here the CDR3 DNA reads TGTGCCAGCAGCTTACTTGGGGAAGGGGCGAGAGGGGCCAACGTCCTGACTTTC. Translating it yields CASSLLGEGARGANVLTF. This rearrangement joins TRBV7-3 to TRBJ2-6, with a weak D call TRBD1 (5 bases). This CDR3 contains 18 residues. Germline assignment: CDR1 SGHTA and CDR2 FQGTGA. V lost 2 bases and J lost 4, with 18 bases in between.

V usage is TRBV30 and J usage is TRBJ1-2; no reliable D call. The length of the CDR3 is 13 residues. In germline, CDR1 is GTSNPN, CDR2 SVGIG (reference sequence). Trimming took 5 bases from V and 4 from J, leaving 14 bases between them. The CDR3 sequence: CAWFLGRGYGYTF. The DNA for the CDR3 is TGTGCCTGGTTCTTAGGTCGGGGCTATGGCTACACCTTC.

The J gene is TRBJ2-3, the V gene TRBV29-1, with 9 bases identical to TRBD1. CDR1 and CDR2 (germline): SQVTM, ANQGSEA. J was trimmed by 0 bases and V by 6 bases; bases with no gene match: 1. The CDR3 extends over 13 amino acids. The CDR3 DNA is TGCAGCGTGGGACAGGGAAGCACAGATACGCAGTATTTT. It yields the protein CSVGQGSTDTQYF.

The chain uses TRBV30 and TRBJ1-2, with a tentative D call TRBD1 (6 bases). Germline V gene lookup returns CDR1 GTSNPN and CDR2 SVGIG (reference sequence). Trimming shortened V by 2 bases and J by 7 bases, and 23 bases separated the two germline ends. The length of the CDR3 is 16 residues. CDR3 sequence: CAWSPGHGAWGSGYTF. The CDR3 DNA reads as TGTGCCTGGAGTCCGGGACACGGGGCCTGGGGATCTGGCTACACCTTC. Filled out from reference TRBV30 and TRBJ1-2, the complete variable domain reads SQTIHQWPATLVQPVGSPLSLECTVEGTSNPNLYWYRQAAGRGLQLLFYSVGIGQISSEVPQNLSASRPQDRQFILSSKKLLLSDSGFYLCAWSPGHGAWGSGYTFGSGTRLTVV.

In the case of this clone: The same CDR3 can be traced to other DNA sequences in this sample. J is TRBJ1-1 and V is TRBV7-8; TRBD1 aligns across 8 bases. Germline V gene lookup returns CDR1 SGHVS and CDR2 FQNEAQ. CDR3 length: 14 amino acids. V dropped 2 bases and J dropped 1; count of bases not matched to a gene: 0. CDR3 residues: CASSLTGGNTEAFF. CDR3 bases: TGTGCCAGCAGCTTAACAGGGGGGAACACTGAAGCTTTCTTT. Combining the CDR3 with reference TRBV7-8 and TRBJ1-1 gives the whole variable domain GAGVSQSPRYKVAKRGQDVALRCDPISGHVSLFWYQQALGQGPEFLTYFQNEAQLDKSGLPSDRFFAERPEGSVSTLKIQRTQQEDSAVYLCASSLTGGNTEAFFGQGTRLTVV.

V is TRBV5-1 and J is TRBJ2-1; no definite D call. Trimming shortened V by 0 bases and J by 9 bases, and 10 bases separated the two germline ends. From germline, CDR1 is SGHRS and CDR2 YFSETQ. CDR3 length equals 13 residues. CDR3 residues: CASSLDDNREQFF. In DNA, the CDR3 is TGCGCCAGCAGCTTGGACGACAATCGTGAGCAGTTCTTC.

The V and J genes are TRBV9 and TRBJ2-7, with D perhaps TRBD1 (5 bases). V was pared by 2 bases and J by 3 bases, with 9 bases between. The CDR3 is 13 residues long. From germline, CDR1 is SGDLS and CDR2 YYNGEE. The CDR3 DNA reads TGTGCCAGCAGCGTGAAGCAGGGCTACGAGCAGTACTTC. Translating gives CASSVKQGYEQYF.

The chain combines TRBV19 with TRBJ2-7, with D tentatively TRBD2 (7 bases). Trimming pared 6 bases from V and 7 bases from J, leaving 19 bases between. Germline loops: CDR1 LNHDA, CDR2 SQIVND (reference sequence). The CDR3 is 14 amino acids. The CDR3 spells CASRPGGSYVEQYF. In DNA form, the CDR3 reads TGTGCCAGTAGGCCGGGGGGCTCCTACGTTGAGCAGTACTTC.

This chain uses TRBV19 with TRBJ1-2; a weak D match, TRBD1 (6 bases). V was clipped by 9 bases and J by 1 base, with 21 bases between them. This CDR3 has 16 amino acids. The germline CDR1 and CDR2 sequences are LNHDA and SQIVND (reference sequence). The chain's CDR3 is CASERADSPINYGYTF. The CDR3 DNA follows: TGTGCCAGCGAGAGGGCGGACAGTCCCATTAACTATGGCTACACCTTC.

CDR3 coding DNA: TGCAGCGTTGAAGATCGGGGAGCAGATACGCAGTATTTT. Translating it yields CSVEDRGADTQYF. V is TRBV29-1 and J is TRBJ2-3; D is possibly TRBD2 (5 bases). Trimming pared 0 bases from V and 4 bases from J, leaving 8 bases between. The V gene's germline CDR1 is SQVTM and CDR2 ANQGSEA. The CDR3 runs to 13 residues.

This chain joins TRBV7-9 and TRBJ1-1; perhaps TRBD1 as D (6 bases). Looked up from germline, CDR1 is SEHNR and CDR2 is FQNEAQ (reference sequence). Trimming removed 5 bases at V and 4 bases at J, with 17 bases between. The CDR3 contains 15 residues. CDR3 in amino acids: CASSQRQGLGTEAFF. For the CDR3, the DNA is TGTGCCAGCAGCCAGCGGCAGGGGTTGGGCACTGAAGCTTTCTTT.

The sample holds many counts of this clone. The V call is TRBV11-2, the J call TRBJ2-5, with 10 nucleotides matching TRBD2. Per the germline V gene, CDR1 is SGHAT and CDR2 is FQNNGV. The CDR3 length is 15 residues. V lost 5 bases and J lost 0; bases outside the gene matches: 3. The CDR3 nucleotides read TGTGCCAGCAGCCCCGGGACTAGCGACCAAGAGACCCAGTACTTC. Protein: CASSPGTSDQETQYF. Looking up the rest from reference TRBV11-2 and TRBJ2-5 gives the full variable domain: EAGVAQSPRYKIIEKRQSVAFWCNPISGHATLYWYQQILGQGPKLLIQFQNNGVVDDSQLPKDRFSAERLKGVDSTLKIQPAKLEDSAVYLCASSPGTSDQETQYFGPGTRLLVL.

V gene TRBV7-8 combines with J gene TRBJ2-1; 9 nucleotides agree with TRBD1. There are 16 residues in the CDR3. V shed 7 bases, J shed 8 bases, and the junction held 15 bases outside the gene matches. Germline loops: CDR1 SGHVS, CDR2 FQNEAQ. CDR3 protein: CASIPLLGTGIDEQFF. The CDR3 nucleotides read TGTGCCAGCATCCCGCTCTTAGGGACAGGGATCGATGAGCAGTTCTTC.

This sequence joins TRBV7-8 and TRBJ2-3; TRBD2 agrees at 13 bases. Germline V gene lookup returns CDR1 SGHVS and CDR2 FQNEAQ. Trimming took 3 bases from V and 2 from J; bases not matched to a gene: 11. This CDR3 has 19 residues. CDR3 protein: CASSFQTGTSGTYTDTQYF. In DNA form, the CDR3 reads TGTGCCAGCAGCTTCCAAACCGGGACTAGCGGGACATACACAGATACGCAGTATTTT.

The chain carries TRBV11-2 and TRBJ2-5; 10 nucleotides align to TRBD1. The V gene's germline CDR1 is SGHAT and CDR2 FQNNGV. J lost 5 bases, V lost 5 bases, and 8 bases had no gene match. The CDR3 has 15 amino acids. The CDR3, as DNA: TGTGCCAGCAGCGACACGACAGGGGGCCACGAGACCCAGTACTTC. Translation gives CASSDTTGGHETQYF.

The rearrangement uses TRBV7-2 and TRBJ2-7; 8 bases are shared with TRBD2. The germline V gene has CDR1 SGHTA and CDR2 FQGNSA. J lost 4 bases, V lost 7 bases, and 9 bases had no gene match. This CDR3 region has 14 residues. This chain's CDR3 is CASTRGGRRYEQYF. The CDR3 DNA sequence: TGTGCCAGCACCCGGGGCGGGAGGAGGTACGAGCAGTACTTC.

The chain has TRBV19 and TRBJ1-1, with 9 bases that match TRBD1. Looked up from germline, CDR1 is LNHDA and CDR2 is SQIVND (reference sequence). This CDR3 has 14 residues. J was trimmed by 3 bases and V by 3 bases; bases with no gene match: 2. CDR3 DNA sequence: TGTGCCAGTAGTATGAGGGACAGGGACACTGAAGCTTTCTTT. This translates into CASSMRDRDTEAFF.

The rearrangement uses TRBV6-1 and TRBJ1-5, with 8 bases that match TRBD1. V gave up 7 bases and J gave up 6 bases; unmatched junction bases: 8. CDR3 size: 14 residues. Germline lookup yields CDR1 MNHNS and CDR2 SASEGT. The CDR3 DNA reads TGTGCCAGCATTCCAGGGGGCAGGGGTCAGCCCCAGCATTTT. As protein: CASIPGGRGQPQHF.

This chain connects TRBV29-1 to TRBJ2-3, with 9 bases identical to TRBD2. Losses at the gene ends were 7 bases for V and 5 bases for J; bases not matched to a gene: 7. Germline V gene lookup returns CDR1 SQVTM and CDR2 ANQGSEA. The CDR3 contains 13 residues. CDR3 residues: CSDEVAGVDTQYF. DNA for the CDR3: TGCAGCGATGAGGTAGCGGGAGTAGATACGCAGTATTTT.

This rearrangement joins TRBV11-1 to TRBJ2-5; TRBD2 aligns across 10 bases. Per germline, CDR1 SGHAT and CDR2 FQDESV (reference sequence). The CDR3 covers 16 residues. Germline trimming cut 5 bases from V and 2 bases from J; bases unmatched to any gene: 8. The CDR3 DNA follows: TGTGCCAGCAGCAGAGGGACTAGCGAAATTCAAGAGACCCAGTACTTC. Translating it yields CASSRGTSEIQETQYF.

This chain connects TRBV18 to TRBJ2-3; the match to TRBD1 covers 9 bases. Germline lookup yields CDR1 KGHSH and CDR2 LQKENI. The CDR3 is 15 residues long. The junction had 5 bases not matched to a gene; V was cut back by 5 bases and J by 2 bases. The CDR3 is CASSREQGATDTQYF. CDR3 bases: TGTGCCAGCTCAAGAGAACAGGGGGCCACAGATACGCAGTATTTT.

The chain combines TRBV19 with TRBJ2-5; TRBD1 matches 10 bases. The V segment lost 5 bases and the J segment 3 bases; nucleotides outside the gene matches: 6. Germline CDR1 reads LNHDA; CDR2 reads SQIVND (reference sequence). The CDR3 has 15 residues. The CDR3 here is CASSAQTGGKETQYF. As DNA, the CDR3 is TGTGCCAGTAGTGCCCAGACAGGGGGCAAAGAGACCCAGTACTTC.

The chain carries TRBV5-6 and TRBJ2-5; TRBD2 matches 11 bases. The CDR3 loop spans 17 amino acids. From germline, CDR1 is SGHDT and CDR2 YYEEEE. J gave up 0 bases and V 1 base, and 5 bases lay outside the gene matches. As DNA, the CDR3 is TGTGCCAGCAGCTTGTTGGCTAGCGGGAGGTACCAAGAGACCCAGTACTTC. This gives the protein CASSLLASGRYQETQYF.

V is TRBV6-5 and J is TRBJ1-2; D might be TRBD1 (5 bases). V was shortened by 6 bases and J by 3 bases, with 14 bases between the two germline ends. From germline, CDR1 is MNHEY and CDR2 SVGAGI. This CDR3 contains 14 residues. The CDR3 DNA follows: TGTGCCAGCAGCAAAACAGGAAGGGACTATGGCTACACCTTC. Residues: CASSKTGRDYGYTF.

This chain connects TRBV19 to TRBJ1-2; D unclear. V lost 7 bases, J lost 4 bases, and 10 bases lay in between. Germline CDR1 is LNHDA and CDR2 is SQIVND (reference sequence). This CDR3 contains 12 residues. CDR3 bases: TGTGCCAGTAACTCGCATCCCTATGGCTACACCTTC. It encodes CASNSHPYGYTF.

V gene TRBV2 combines with J gene TRBJ2-1; TRBD2 aligns across 14 bases. V lost 7 bases, J lost 10 bases, and 6 bases stayed unmatched. Germline values: CDR1 SNHLY, CDR2 FYNNEI. This CDR3 region has 14 residues. CDR3 in DNA: TGTGCCAGCAAAGGGACTAGCGGGGGAACCGAGCAGTTCTTC. This encodes CASKGTSGGTEQFF.

The chain links TRBV5-4 to TRBJ2-5; D is possibly TRBD1 (6 bases). Germline CDR1 SGHNT, CDR2 YYREEE (reference sequence). Trimming cost V 0 bases and J 5 bases, with 11 bases left between them. The CDR3 has 14 amino acids. The CDR3 nucleotides are TGTGCCAGCAGCTTGGGATCAGGGGCGGAGACCCAGTACTTC. This sequence encodes CASSLGSGAETQYF.

The chain combines TRBV19 with TRBJ1-1; 7 positions agree with TRBD1. The CDR3 loop spans 14 amino acids. V lost 5 bases to trimming and J lost 4 bases; unmatched junction nucleotides: 7. Germline V gene lookup returns CDR1 LNHDA and CDR2 SQIVND (reference sequence). The CDR3: CASSQNRGSTEAFF. DNA for the CDR3: TGTGCCAGTAGTCAGAACAGGGGAAGCACTGAAGCTTTCTTT.